This is a list of T cell receptor beta chains from one sample in a study of identical twins. MiXCR was run by TCRdb on the 5' RACE reads, yielding one entry per CDR3 protein. The repertoire consists of 350,000 to 400,000 distinct CDR3 sequences, with 9% to 10% occurring once and the leading ten covering about 9.1%. The sample comprised naive T cells sorted from blood. Source of these receptors: a woman between 45 and 60 years old in good health. Each CDR3 is given without its conserved first and last residue. Fields, in order: CDR3 protein, clone size, V gene, J gene. Rows may omit the clone size; those that give it use once, few, many or a size class.

ASSARRDSAPYNEQF	few	TRBV9	TRBJ2-1
ASRGPGGTQY	few	TRBV6-1	TRBJ2-5
ATSDPRQSYEQY	.	TRBV24-1	TRBJ2-7
ASSQGNTPAWEQF	.	TRBV11-2	TRBJ2-1
SVEGTHSSYNEQF	.	TRBV29-1	TRBJ2-1
SARDRIARSSYNEQF	.	TRBV20-1	TRBJ2-1
ASSQVRQGTYEQY	.	TRBV4-2	TRBJ2-7
ASALVENEQF	.	TRBV5-1	TRBJ2-1
ASSDVWLQETQY	many	TRBV5-1	TRBJ2-5
ASSLDAYQPQH	many	TRBV12-3/TRBV12-4	TRBJ1-5
AISDVVGETQY	.	TRBV10-3	TRBJ2-5
ASSPWVSSYNEQF	few	TRBV14	TRBJ2-1
ASNTGTSAYEQY	.	TRBV2	TRBJ2-7
ASSSGLAGGPDTDTQY	few	TRBV11-3	TRBJ2-3
ASILAGAGKETQY	many	TRBV12-3/TRBV12-4	TRBJ2-5
ASTMTGPHPTGNNEQF	few	TRBV5-1	TRBJ2-1
ASSFRGGFGAPIYGYT	many	TRBV12-3/TRBV12-4	TRBJ1-2
ASSAENTGELF	many	TRBV7-9	TRBJ2-2
ASSAGLVYEQF	many	TRBV18	TRBJ2-1
SVGELVSNEQF	many	TRBV29-1	TRBJ2-1
ASSVGYDYNEQF	few	TRBV6-4	TRBJ2-1
ASQGSQNTGELF	many	TRBV7-9	TRBJ2-2
ASRGAEAYEQY	.	TRBV11-2	TRBJ2-7
ASSSKVVTTQY	few	TRBV12-3/TRBV12-4	TRBJ2-3
SAQVTGELF	many	TRBV20-1	TRBJ2-2
ASSPWAGQDTQY	.	TRBV27	TRBJ2-3
ASSPWALAGVSGRDEQF	many	TRBV9	TRBJ2-1
ASSRDRGDGSPLH	few	TRBV5-1	TRBJ1-6
ASGTGGNSPLH	few	TRBV5-1	TRBJ1-6
ASSQVSLAAFNSGEQF	.	TRBV3-1	TRBJ2-1
ASSETYQPQH	.	TRBV10-2	TRBJ1-5
ATSRGSGGGKGNEQF	few	TRBV15	TRBJ2-1
ASSQGQGPTDTQY	.	TRBV3-1	TRBJ2-3
ATSPGRGRETQY	many	TRBV24-1	TRBJ2-5
ASSLAGNWRSYNEQF	few	TRBV7-2	TRBJ2-1
ASSQVGLAERRNNSPLH	many	TRBV6-5	TRBJ1-6
ASSLMLRTDYNEQF	few	TRBV5-6	TRBJ2-1
ATSDFSGAEYNEQF	.	TRBV24-1	TRBJ2-1
ASSHRGLGGYT	few	TRBV27	TRBJ1-2
SVGGLVNQPQH	many	TRBV29-1	TRBJ1-5
ASSRLAVSYNEQF	many	TRBV3-1	TRBJ2-1
ASSQDSLAGYRPHEQF	few	TRBV3-1	TRBJ2-1
ASSQVSGRASNTQY	many	TRBV4-1	TRBJ2-3
SVEGWRGLSYNEQF	.	TRBV29-1	TRBJ2-1
ASGGARPEQF	.	TRBV25-1	TRBJ2-1